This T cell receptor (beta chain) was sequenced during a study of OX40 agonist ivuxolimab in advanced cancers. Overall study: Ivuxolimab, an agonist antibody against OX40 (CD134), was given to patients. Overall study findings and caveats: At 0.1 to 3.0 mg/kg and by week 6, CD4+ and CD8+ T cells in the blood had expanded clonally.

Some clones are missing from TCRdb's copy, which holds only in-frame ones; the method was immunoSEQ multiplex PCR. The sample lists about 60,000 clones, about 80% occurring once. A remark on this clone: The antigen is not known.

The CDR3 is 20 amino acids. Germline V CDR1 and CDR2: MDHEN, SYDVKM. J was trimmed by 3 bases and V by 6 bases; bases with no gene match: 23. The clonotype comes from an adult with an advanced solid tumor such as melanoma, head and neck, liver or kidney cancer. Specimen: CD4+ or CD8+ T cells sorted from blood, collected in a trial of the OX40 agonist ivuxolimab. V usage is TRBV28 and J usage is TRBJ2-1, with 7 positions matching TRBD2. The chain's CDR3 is CASRLLPLSVGGPIYNEQFF. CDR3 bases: TGTGCCAGCAGACTCCTTCCGCTTTCGGTGGGAGGGCCAATCTACAATGAGCAGTTCTTC.